This TCR beta chain was obtained from a study of blood T cells in healthy people across ages. Study-wide background: About one barcoded beta molecule per two T cells was captured by template switching.

The CDR3 has 13 residues. Per the germline V gene, CDR1 is SQVTM and CDR2 is ANQGSEA. The V and J ends lost 1 base and 5 bases respectively, with 11 bases between them. Alongside a J-beta primer mix, a sample-barcoded 5' primer served in a second PCR lasting about 7 to 11 cycles. Template switching added a 12-random-nucleotide identifier to every cDNA molecule. TCRdb re-called the 5' RACE reads through MiXCR, storing one row per CDR3 protein. The sample comprises around 800,000 distinct CDR3 sequences, around half of which are singletons, and approximately 40% rests with the top ten. The origin of this receptor is a man at least 80 years old in good health. The V gene is TRBV29-1, the J gene TRBJ1-2; D is ambiguous. Sequencing input: blood. CDR3 amino acids: CSVEAGTIYGYTF. In DNA, the CDR3 is TGCAGCGTTGAAGCAGGAACTATTTATGGCTACACCTTC.